The 4 T cell receptor beta chains presented below share a single source sample, sequenced in a study of high-grade serous ovarian cancer treatment subgroups. Here immunoSEQ multiplex PCR was the method, and the copy in TCRdb shows in-frame clones only, minus some. The sample records some 4,000 clones, 55% to 70% being singletons. Tumor tissue was taken before any definitive surgery or chemotherapy was given. The sample taken for sequencing was tumor tissue. The source of these receptors is a human donor with high-grade serous ovarian cancer.

On this clone: The same CDR3 also results from other DNA sequences found in this sample. The CDR3 spells CASSARTGGNEQFF. The CDR3 nucleotides read TGTGCCAGCAGTGCCCGGACGGGGGGGAATGAGCAGTTCTTC. V gene TRBV9 combines with J gene TRBJ2-1; 8 nucleotides match TRBD2. The CDR3 totals 14 residues. CDR1 is SGDLS, CDR2 YYNGEE, per germline. V trimming: 5 bases; J trimming: 7 bases; junction bases outside the gene matches: 8.

This sequence joins TRBV4-2 and TRBJ1-4; D is perhaps TRBD1 (5 bases). Germline V lookup: CDR1 LGHNA, CDR2 YNFKEQ. Trimming pared 5 bases from V and 8 bases from J, leaving 12 bases between. The CDR3 is 13 residues long. The CDR3 DNA reads as TGTGCCAGCAGCTTTTCGGGGGGAGAAAAACTGTTTTTT. It codes for CASSFSGGEKLFF.

The chain couples TRBV5-4 to TRBJ1-2; D unclear. With 4 bases removed from V and 8 bases from J, the gap between germline ends came to 18 bases. CDR3 length equals 14 residues. From germline, CDR1 is SGHNT and CDR2 YYREEE (reference sequence). The CDR3, as DNA: TGTGCCAGCAGCCAAGATCGCAACTATAGAGGCTACACCTTC. Protein: CASSQDRNYRGYTF.

V gene TRBV7-2 combines with J gene TRBJ1-5, with D perhaps matching TRBD1 (5 bases). Trimming removed 4 bases from V and 4 bases from J, with 14 bases in between. Per germline, CDR1 SGHTA and CDR2 FQGNSA. The CDR3 spans 15 residues. CDR3 sequence (DNA): TGTGCCAGCAGCTCCAACGGCGGGGCGAATCAGCCCCAGCATTTT. Translated, it gives CASSSNGGANQPQHF.